A selection of T cell receptor beta chains follows, all from one sample in a study of cytomegalovirus exposure and HLA in healthy donors. Data came from immunoSEQ multiplex PCR; TCRdb stores just in-frame clones and leaves some out. This table holds about 230,000 clones, more than 75% found once. Material for sequencing was PBMCs. These TCRs come from a human donor in good health. Each CDR3 is given with its conserved first and last residue. The D gene is left open where the match is weak. The size field is filled for only some rows; it gives once, few, many or a size class.

d_call j_call clone_size v_call cdr3_nt cdr3_aa
- TRBJ2-7 - TRBV7-9 TGTGCCAGCAGCTTGGAGAGACCCACCTACGAGCAGTACTTC CASSLERPTYEQYF
TRBD1 TRBJ1-1 once TRBV7-3 TGTGCCAGCAGTCCCGGGACAGGGTACGCTTTCTTT CASSPGTGYAFF
- TRBJ2-1 - TRBV7-9 TGTGCCAGCAGCTTAGTGAGTTCTCCCTACAATGAGCAGTTCTTC CASSLVSSPYNEQFF
TRBD2 TRBJ2-2 - TRBV5-1 TGCGCCAGCAGCCCGGAGCTGGGACTAGTCACCGGGGAGCTGTTTTTT CASSPELGLVTGELFF
TRBD1 TRBJ2-7 - TRBV7-9 TGTGCCAGCAGCTTAAACAGGGGTGCAGGCTACGAGCAGTACTTC CASSLNRGAGYEQYF
TRBD2 TRBJ2-3 once TRBV6-4 TGTGCCAGCAGTGACTCGAAAGCGGGAGGCCGGAATACGCAGTATTTT CASSDSKAGGRNTQYF
TRBD1 TRBJ1-2 - TRBV25-1 TGTGCCAGCAGCAACCCTGGGACAGGGTTAAATGGCTACACCTTC CASSNPGTGLNGYTF
TRBD2 TRBJ2-1 - TRBV7-9 TGTGCCAGCAGCGCCGGTGGACTAGCGGGAGGGTCAGACTACAATGAGCAGTTCTTC CASSAGGLAGGSDYNEQFF
TRBD2 TRBJ2-3 once TRBV9 TGTGCCAGCAGCGTAGGAGGACTAGCCGACTATCGAAATACGCAGTATTTT CASSVGGLADYRNTQYF
TRBD2 TRBJ2-2 - TRBV19 TGTGCCAGTACACTAGCGGGAGCCACCGGGGAGCTGTTTTTT CASTLAGATGELFF
- TRBJ2-7 - TRBV11-2 TGTGCCAGCAGCCCTAGGGGGGGAGGACAGAATACGTACGAGCAGTACTTC CASSPRGGGQNTYEQYF
- TRBJ2-6 - TRBV18 TGTGCCAGCTCACCCAGTAGTAGGGTGGGGCTTCGAGAACCTGGGGCCAACGTCCTGACTTTC CASSPSSRVGLREPGANVLTF
TRBD2 TRBJ2-3 - TRBV19 TGTGCCAGTAGTGTGCTAGCGGGAGGGGTACCAGATACGCAGTATTTT CASSVLAGGVPDTQYF
TRBD2 TRBJ2-3 - TRBV12-5 TGTGCTAGTGGCCCCGGGACTAGCGGGATCACAGATACGCAGTATTTT CASGPGTSGITDTQYF
TRBD2 TRBJ2-3 - TRBV7-2 TGTGCCAGCAGCTCGGGACTAGCGGGACCCGGTACGCAGTATTTT CASSSGLAGPGTQYF
- TRBJ2-1 - TRBV19 TGTGCCAGTAGTATAGGTTCTCCGGGGTCTGGAGATGAGCAGTTCTTC CASSIGSPGSGDEQFF
TRBD1 TRBJ2-1 few TRBV2 TGTGCCAGCAGAAGTACCGGGACAGGGCCCTACAATGAGCAGTTCTTC CASRSTGTGPYNEQFF
- TRBJ2-7 - TRBV28 TGTGCCAGCAGTCGGAGAATAGAGGTCTACGAGCAGTACTTC CASSRRIEVYEQYF
- TRBJ2-5 - TRBV9 TGTGCCAGCAGCGCCGTCATCGGGAGCTTCCAAGAGACCCAGTACTTC CASSAVIGSFQETQYF
TRBD2 TRBJ2-3 few TRBV6-6 TGTGCCAGCAGCCTTAGCGGGAGCAGCACAGATACGCAGTATTTT CASSLSGSSTDTQYF
TRBD1 TRBJ1-1 - TRBV18 TGTGCCAGCTCACCCCGAAGACAGGGGAGTAATGGGAACACTGAAGCTTTCTTT CASSPRRQGSNGNTEAFF
- TRBJ2-6 once TRBV6-5 TGTGCCAGCAGTACCACTACTGGGGCCAACGTCCTGACTTTC CASSTTTGANVLTF
- TRBJ1-2 - TRBV10-3 TGTGCCATCAGTGAGGTAGGGGGAAAATCTCCTAACTATGGCTACACCTTC CAISEVGGKSPNYGYTF
- TRBJ1-5 - TRBV5-1 TGCGCCAGCAGCCTCGGGTCCAGAAATCAGCCCCAGCATTTT CASSLGSRNQPQHF
- TRBJ2-2 - TRBV2 TGTGCCAGCAGTAAAACAGGCCAGATGATACAACCCGGGGAGCTGTTTTTT CASSKTGQMIQPGELFF
TRBD1 TRBJ1-3 - TRBV5-1 TGCGCCAGCAGCGGACAGGGGGCGCTTGGAAACACCATATATTTT CASSGQGALGNTIYF
TRBD2 TRBJ2-3 few TRBV19 TGTGCCAGTAGTACGGGACTAGCGGGAGGTACGCAGTATTTT CASSTGLAGGTQYF
- TRBJ2-7 - TRBV18 TGTGCCAGCCACCGATCAGGGACCTACGAGCAGTACTTC CASHRSGTYEQYF
- TRBJ2-1 - TRBV28 TGTGCCAGCAGTCGACAGAACTACAATGAGCAGTTCTTC CASSRQNYNEQFF
TRBD2 TRBJ2-5 - TRBV9 TGTGCCAGCAGCGTGGGAGGGGTCCGGGAGACCCAGTACTTC CASSVGGVRETQYF
- TRBJ2-7 - TRBV7-6 TGTGCCAGCAGCCCAAAACCGGACAGTGTCTACGAGCAGTACTTC CASSPKPDSVYEQYF
- TRBJ2-3 - TRBV29-1 TGCAGCGCAAGGGAGGGGGGGACAGATACGCAGTATTTT CSAREGGTDTQYF
- TRBJ2-4 - TRBV12-1 TGTGCCAGCAGCTTTAAAGGCGGGAGGGAAGCCAAAAACATTCAGTACTTC CASSFKGGREAKNIQYF
- TRBJ1-5 - TRBV28 TGTGCCAGCAGTCCGCGCGGGTCGGCTAGCAATCAGCCCCAGCATTTT CASSPRGSASNQPQHF
- TRBJ1-1 - TRBV2 TGTGCCAGCAGTGTAGGCAGGGATATATCTCCTGAAGCTTTCTTT CASSVGRDISPEAFF
- TRBJ2-5 - TRBV2 TGTGCCAGCAGTCGGACAGTAGACGAGACCCAGTACTTC CASSRTVDETQYF
- TRBJ2-7 - TRBV19 TGTGCCAGTAGTGGGTGGGGAGACTACGAGCAGTACTTC CASSGWGDYEQYF
TRBD1 TRBJ2-7 few TRBV29-1 TGCAGCGTTGAAAGACAGGGCCCCTACGAGCAGTACTTC CSVERQGPYEQYF
TRBD2 TRBJ2-4 - TRBV18 TGTGCCAGCTCACCACCACGGGTGGCGGGCGCGGGGGGAAACATTCAGTACTTC CASSPPRVAGAGGNIQYF
- TRBJ2-1 few TRBV5-1 TGCGCCAGCAGCTTGACCTCGGGGAGCGCAACCTACAATGAGCAGTTCTTC CASSLTSGSATYNEQFF
TRBD2 TRBJ2-1 - TRBV6-1 TGTGCCAGCAACATACTAGCGGGAGTGGGCAATGAGCAGTTCTTC CASNILAGVGNEQFF
- TRBJ1-1 - TRBV9 TGTGCCAGCAGCGACGCGGGGGGCTACGGCGGGGACACTGAAGCTTTCTTT CASSDAGGYGGDTEAFF